The 27 T cell receptor beta chains in this list originate from one sample, sequenced in a study of blood T cell repertoires in COVID-19. Clones were sequenced by immunoSEQ multiplex PCR, and TCRdb holds only the in-frame ones, with some missing. Among 100,000 to 150,000 clones listed, just over 70% were seen once. Sample: peripheral blood. The receptors were sampled from a human donor with acute or convalescent COVID-19. The donor label of this sample is uncertain.

V is TRBV10-1 and J is TRBJ2-3; D might be TRBD1 (5 bases). Germline V gene sequence: CDR1 WNHNN, CDR2 SYGVQD (reference sequence). With 3 bases removed from V and 6 bases from J, the gap between germline ends came to 16 bases. The CDR3 covers 15 residues. The CDR3 loop is CASSDWARGADTQYF. The CDR3 DNA reads as TGCGCCAGCAGTGACTGGGCTAGGGGCGCGGATACGCAGTATTTT.

As to this clone: One junction end disagrees with the germline gene, perhaps due to a read error. The chain has TRBV27 and TRBJ1-2, with 9 bases lining up with TRBD1. The CDR3 loop spans 14 amino acids. Germline values: CDR1 MNHEY, CDR2 SMNVEV (reference sequence). In DNA form, the CDR3 reads TGTGCTAGCAGCTCGAACAGGGGGCGTCATGGCTACACCTTC. Its protein product is CASSSNRGRHGYTF.

This clone has only one observation. The V call is TRBV5-6, the J call TRBJ1-3; D remains unclear. The CDR3 is 14 residues long. Trimming shortened V by 5 bases and J by 0 bases, and 9 bases separated the two germline ends. Germline CDR1 is SGHDT and CDR2 is YYEEEE. CDR3 loop: CASSGLFSGNTIYF. CDR3 nucleotides: TGTGCCAGCAGTGGACTGTTCTCTGGAAACACCATATATTTT.

The chain links TRBV7-2 to TRBJ1-6; 9 bases are a match to TRBD1. Germline CDR1 and CDR2: SGHTA and FQGNSA. The CDR3 covers 15 residues. The trim removed 2 bases at V and 9 bases at J, leaving 5 bases unmatched. In DNA form, the CDR3 reads TGTGCCAGCAGCTTAACCGGACAGGGGAGTTCACCCCTCCACTTT. Its protein product is CASSLTGQGSSPLHF. Full variable domain (missing parts from reference TRBV7-2 and TRBJ1-6): GAGVSQSPSNKVTEKGKDVELRCDPISGHTALYWYRQSLGQGLEFLIYFQGNSAPDKSGLPSDRFSAERTGGSVSTLTIQRTQQEDSAVYLCASSLTGQGSSPLHFGNGTRLTVT.

The CDR3 DNA is TGTGCCAGCAGTAGGACAGCCTATAACTATGGCTACACCTTC. As protein: CASSRTAYNYGYTF. The chain is built from TRBV2 and TRBJ1-2; D perhaps matches TRBD1 (6 bases). This CDR3 comprises 14 residues. Germline CDR1 SNHLY, CDR2 FYNNEI. Trimming took off 5 bases at V and 1 base at J, with 11 bases between the two ends. Together with reference TRBV2 and TRBJ1-2, the CDR3 gives the full variable domain: EPEVTQTPSHQVTQMGQEVILRCVPISNHLYFYWYRQILGQKVEFLVSFYNNEISEKSEIFDDQFSVERPDGSNFTLKIRSTKLEDSAMYFCASSRTAYNYGYTFGSGTRLTVV.

The V and J genes are TRBV5-1 and TRBJ1-4, with D maybe TRBD1 (5 bases). With 0 bases removed from V and 7 bases from J, the gap between germline ends came to 13 bases. CDR1 is SGHRS and CDR2 is YFSETQ in the germline V gene. The CDR3 contains 15 residues. The CDR3 nucleotides read TGCGCCAGCAGCTTGGAGGGGCCTCGCGGTGAAAAACTGTTTTTT. Residues: CASSLEGPRGEKLFF.

The V call is TRBV6-1, the J call TRBJ2-4; the D gene is possibly TRBD1 (6 bases). The CDR3 length is 19 residues. The V end lost 0 bases, the J end lost 0 bases, and 18 bases lay between the germline ends. Per germline, CDR1 MNHNS and CDR2 SASEGT. The DNA for the CDR3 is TGTGCCAGCAGTGAAGCCCGGACAGTCCTTCGCCTAGCCAAAAACATTCAGTACTTC. This codes for CASSEARTVLRLAKNIQYF.

The V gene is TRBV2, the J gene TRBJ2-2, with D perhaps TRBD1 (6 bases). The CDR3 extends over 11 amino acids. Trimming took off 10 bases at V and 7 bases at J, with 10 bases between the two ends. Germline V gene lookup returns CDR1 SNHLY and CDR2 FYNNEI. This chain's CDR3 is CAKGELGELFF. DNA of the CDR3: TGTGCCAAGGGGGAGCTCGGGGAGCTGTTTTTT.

V gene TRBV28 combines with J gene TRBJ1-2; no clear D. Trimming took 3 bases from V and 5 from J, leaving 16 bases between them. Germline loops: CDR1 MDHEN, CDR2 SYDVKM. This CDR3 region has 15 residues. The CDR3: CASSLAGGGFYGYTF. The CDR3, as DNA: TGTGCCAGCAGTTTGGCCGGTGGAGGTTTTTATGGCTACACCTTC.

The chain joins TRBV29-1 to TRBJ1-1; 10 positions match TRBD1. Germline V gene lookup returns CDR1 SQVTM and CDR2 ANQGSEA. V gave up 6 bases and J gave up 8 bases; unmatched junction bases: 12. The CDR3 is 14 residues long. CDR3 sequence (DNA): TGCAGCGTCACACCGGGACAGGGGCTTTCAGAAGCTTTCTTT. As protein: CSVTPGQGLSEAFF.

There are a few counts of this clone. The V gene is TRBV6-5, the J gene TRBJ2-7, with TRBD2 as a possible D gene (6 bases). The CDR3 covers 14 residues. Germline V CDR1 and CDR2: MNHEY, SVGAGI. V gave up 6 bases and J gave up 7 bases, with 19 bases separating them. CDR3 region: CASSRDGRAGEQYV. DNA of the CDR3: TGTGCCAGCAGCCGGGACGGGCGTGCGGGAGAGCAGTACGTC.

This clone occurred a few times. The chain's CDR3 is CASSSTLVGPLGQYF. For the CDR3, the DNA is TGTGCCAGCAGCTCAACCCTAGTGGGTCCCCTTGGGCAGTATTTT. The rearrangement links TRBV13 to TRBJ2-3; no clear D. V was pared by 4 bases and J by 11 bases, with 22 bases between. The CDR3 has 15 amino acids. Germline CDR1 PRHDT, CDR2 FYEKMQ (reference sequence).

This chain joins TRBV7-3 and TRBJ2-2; TRBD2 matches at 10 bases. The CDR3 has 16 amino acids. V shed 5 bases and J 4 bases; nucleotides not matched to a gene: 7. Germline CDR1 and CDR2: SGHTA and FQGTGA. The CDR3 DNA reads as TGTGCCAGCAGCCGTGTAGCGGGGGGCCGCACCGGGGAGCTGTTTTTT. Amino acids: CASSRVAGGRTGELFF.

The rearrangement links TRBV11-3 to TRBJ1-1, with 9 bases aligning to TRBD1. The CDR3 sequence is 14 residues long. V trimming: 5 bases; J trimming: 5 bases; junction bases outside the gene matches: 6. Germline loops: CDR1 SGHNT, CDR2 YENEEA. CDR3 loop: CASSPGTGWTEAFF. Here the CDR3 DNA reads TGTGCCAGCAGCCCGGGGACAGGGTGGACTGAAGCTTTCTTT.

Here the CDR3 reads CASGLSGAVTQYF. DNA of the CDR3: TGTGCTAGTGGTTTGTCAGGGGCGGTTACGCAGTATTTT. The J gene is TRBJ2-3, the V gene TRBV12-5, with D possibly matching TRBD1 (6 bases). Trimming took 2 bases from V and 8 from J, leaving 11 bases between them. The CDR3 has 13 residues. The germline CDR1 and CDR2 sequences are LGHNT and FRNRAP.

V is TRBV18 and J is TRBJ1-1, with 8 bases matching TRBD1. CDR1 and CDR2 (germline): KGHSH, LQKENI. V dropped 5 bases and J dropped 7; count of bases not matched to a gene: 6. This CDR3 is built from 13 residues. The CDR3 protein is CASSLDRGIEAFF. DNA of the CDR3: TGTGCCAGCTCATTAGACAGGGGAATTGAAGCTTTCTTT.

The V and J genes are TRBV5-1 and TRBJ1-1; 9 bases agree with TRBD1. This CDR3 has 15 amino acids. V lost 0 bases, J lost 11 bases, and 11 bases stayed unmatched. Germline CDR1 reads SGHRS; CDR2 reads YFSETQ. The CDR3 DNA is TGCGCCAGCAGCTTGGCCGGGACAGGGAGGGTTGTTGCTTTCTTT. As protein: CASSLAGTGRVVAFF.

This clone was recorded at least ten times. The V call is TRBV5-3, the J call TRBJ1-1; the match to TRBD1 covers 8 bases. TRBV5-3 is an ORF, and what it does is uncertain. Trimming at V came to 1 base and at J to 7 bases, leaving 15 bases not matched to a gene. There are 17 residues in the CDR3. The CDR3: CARSLWSSDRARVEAFF. CDR3 DNA: TGTGCCAGAAGCTTGTGGTCTTCGGACAGGGCGAGAGTTGAAGCTTTCTTT.

The chain has TRBV7-9 and TRBJ1-4, with D possibly being TRBD1 (5 bases). There are 17 residues in the CDR3. The V end lost 0 bases, the J end lost 0 bases, and 11 bases lay between the germline ends. Germline CDR1 reads SEHNR; CDR2 reads FQNEAQ (reference sequence). As DNA, the CDR3 is TGTGCCAGCAGCTTAGCGCGGGACTCCACAACTAATGAAAAACTGTTTTTT. It specifies CASSLARDSTTNEKLFF. The full variable domain, completed using reference TRBV7-9 and TRBJ1-4, is DTGVSQNPRHKITKRGQNVTFRCDPISEHNRLYWYRQTLGQGPEFLTYFQNEAQLEKSRLLSDRFSAERPKGSFSTLEIQRTEQGDSAMYLCASSLARDSTTNEKLFFGSGTQLSVL.

The chain has TRBV25-1 and TRBJ2-5, with a possible D match to TRBD1 (5 bases). The CDR3 runs to 11 residues. Germline lookup yields CDR1 MGHDK and CDR2 SYGVNS. The V end was cut by 0 bases, the J end by 13 bases, with 9 bases between. The CDR3 reads CASSEYVRVYF. The CDR3 DNA follows: TGTGCCAGCAGTGAATATGTCAGGGTGTACTTC.

The CDR3 DNA is TGTGCCAGCAGACAAGACATCTCCTATGGCTACACCTTC. Translated, it gives CASRQDISYGYTF. This chain uses TRBV2 with TRBJ1-2; no firm D call. This CDR3 has 13 residues. CDR1 and CDR2 from the germline V gene are SNHLY and FYNNEI. V lost 6 bases to trimming and J lost 4 bases, with 12 bases between them.

The chain recombines TRBV4-1 with TRBJ2-2; 9 nucleotides match TRBD2. CDR3 length: 16 amino acids. CDR1 MGHRA and CDR2 YSYEKL come from the germline V gene. The ends lost 4 bases at V and 5 bases at J; junction bases unmatched: 8. For the CDR3, the DNA is TGCGCCAGCAGCCTCCGGCGGGGGGGCCCAACCGGGGAGCTGTTTTTT. Translating it yields CASSLRRGGPTGELFF.

The chain employs TRBV6-1 and TRBJ1-6, with 9 bases identical to TRBD1. CDR1 and CDR2 from the germline V gene are MNHNS and SASEGT. This CDR3 is 19 amino acids long. The V and J ends lost 2 bases and 3 bases, in that order; junction bases with no gene match: 11. The CDR3 region has the DNA TGTGCCAGCAGTGAAAGGTGGTGGAGGACAGGGGACTATAATTCACCCCTCCACTTT. This sequence encodes CASSERWWRTGDYNSPLHF.

This rearrangement joins TRBV27 to TRBJ1-5; TRBD1 agrees at 7 bases. The CDR3 has 13 residues. The junction had 5 bases not matched to a gene; V was cut back by 5 bases and J by 7 bases. Germline lookup yields CDR1 MNHEY and CDR2 SMNVEV (reference sequence). The CDR3 is CASSPQGGQPQHF. The CDR3, as DNA: TGTGCCAGCAGTCCCCAGGGGGGACAGCCCCAGCATTTT.

This rearrangement joins TRBV12-3 or TRBV12-4 to TRBJ2-1; D not certain. The CDR3 length is 12 residues. The V gene lost 5 bases and the J gene lost 11 bases, with 13 bases spanning the gap. The CDR3 DNA is TGTGCCAGCAGTACTCCCCCGTTGAAGCAGTTCTTC. Translation: CASSTPPLKQFF.

The V and J genes are TRBV10-2 and TRBJ1-4, with D maybe TRBD1 (6 bases). This CDR3 comprises 16 residues. The V and J ends lost 6 bases and 6 bases respectively, with 20 bases between them. Germline V gene sequence: CDR1 WSHSY, CDR2 SAAADI. CDR3 in DNA: TGCGCCAGCAGCGAGAATACAGGGTTCCAGCATGAAAAACTGTTTTTT. Translating gives CASSENTGFQHEKLFF.

This clone was recorded only once. The J gene is TRBJ2-7, the V gene TRBV18; TRBD2 might be the D (7 bases). The CDR3 runs to 16 residues. Germline V gene sequence: CDR1 KGHSH, CDR2 LQKENI. V lost 0 bases and J lost 3, with 15 bases in between. CDR3 sequence (DNA): TGTGCCAGCTCACCACCGAGAGGCGGGGGCAACTACGAGCAGTACTTC. It yields the protein CASSPPRGGGNYEQYF.